This section outlines one T cell receptor (beta chain) sequence together with its context. These data come from a study of cytomegalovirus exposure and HLA in healthy donors. V was clipped by 0 bases and J by 4 bases, with 13 bases between them. CDR3 length: 15 residues. Germline values: CDR1 LGHNA, CDR2 YNFKEQ. PCR employed 60 Vbeta and 13 Jbeta primers. Produced via immunoSEQ multiplex PCR; TCRdb's table is partial and in-frame only. The sample holds tens of thousands of clones; 62% are singletons and the top ten take 5.5%. The source is a woman in her thirties in good health and CMV-seropositive. The rearrangement links TRBV4-2 to TRBJ2-7; the D gene is possibly TRBD2 (6 bases). Sample: PBMCs. CDR3 loop: CASSQDWAEGYEQYF. The CDR3 DNA reads TGTGCCAGCAGCCAAGATTGGGCGGAGGGGTACGAGCAGTACTTC.